There are a few counts of the clone carrying this T cell receptor (beta chain). Time point reported: patch test 2, 6 weeks after DPC sensitization. Treatment specified: therapeutic diphenylcyclopropenone sensitization with weekly scalp DPC. TCRdb recomputed calls from the RACE reads with MiXCR, one row per CDR3 protein. This sample has a few hundred thousand distinct CDR3 sequences, with about 6% found just once. The data derive from a study of human T cells and chemical hapten exposure. The germline V and J ends were trimmed by 5 bases and 8 bases, with 7 bases remaining between them. CDR3 size: 11 residues. CDR1 is SGHDN and CDR2 is FVKESK in the germline V gene.

The starting material was whole blood, obtained in connection with sensitization to the hapten diphenylcyclopropenone (DPC). The sequence derives from a woman younger than 35 with alopecia areata. Some clones in this sample may be carry-over from other donors' samples. The chain joins TRBV14 to TRBJ2-1; D gene ambiguous. The CDR3 loop reads CASSSADEQFF. In DNA form, the CDR3 reads TGTGCCAGCAGCTCCGCTGATGAGCAGTTCTTC.